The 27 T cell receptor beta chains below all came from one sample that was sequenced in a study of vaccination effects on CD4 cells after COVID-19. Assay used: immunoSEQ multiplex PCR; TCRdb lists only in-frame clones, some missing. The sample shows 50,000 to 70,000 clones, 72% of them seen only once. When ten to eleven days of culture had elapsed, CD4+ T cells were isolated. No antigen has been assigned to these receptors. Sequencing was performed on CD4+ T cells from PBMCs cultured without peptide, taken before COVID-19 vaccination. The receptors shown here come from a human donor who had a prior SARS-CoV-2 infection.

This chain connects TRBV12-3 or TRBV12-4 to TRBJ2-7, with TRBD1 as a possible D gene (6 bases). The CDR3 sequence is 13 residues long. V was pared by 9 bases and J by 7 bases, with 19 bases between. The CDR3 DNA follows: TGTGCCAGTCGAGCCGGGGACATGTGGGAGCAGTACTTC. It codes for CASRAGDMWEQYF.

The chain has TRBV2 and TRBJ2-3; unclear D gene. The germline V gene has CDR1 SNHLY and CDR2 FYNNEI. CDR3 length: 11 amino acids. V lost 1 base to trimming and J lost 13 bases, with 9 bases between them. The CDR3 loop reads CASSEVVTEYF. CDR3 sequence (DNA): TGTGCCAGCAGTGAAGTGGTGACCGAGTATTTT.

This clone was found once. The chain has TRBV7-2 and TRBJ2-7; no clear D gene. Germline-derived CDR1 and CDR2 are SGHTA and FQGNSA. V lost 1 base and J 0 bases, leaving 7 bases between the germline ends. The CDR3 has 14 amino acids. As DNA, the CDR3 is TGTGCCAGCAGCTTAGACCCAGTCTCCTACGAGCAGTACTTC. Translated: CASSLDPVSYEQYF. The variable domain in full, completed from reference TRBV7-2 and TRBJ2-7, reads GAGVSQSPSNKVTEKGKDVELRCDPISGHTALYWYRQSLGQGLEFLIYFQGNSAPDKSGLPSDRFSAERTGGSVSTLTIQRTQQEDSAVYLCASSLDPVSYEQYFGPGTRLTVT.

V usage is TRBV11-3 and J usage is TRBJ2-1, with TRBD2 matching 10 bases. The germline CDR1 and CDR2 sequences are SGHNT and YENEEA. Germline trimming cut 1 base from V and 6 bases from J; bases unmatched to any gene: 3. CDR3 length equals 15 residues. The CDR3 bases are TGTGCCAGCAGCTTAGCGGCTAGCGGGGGCAATGAGCAGTTCTTC. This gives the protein CASSLAASGGNEQFF.

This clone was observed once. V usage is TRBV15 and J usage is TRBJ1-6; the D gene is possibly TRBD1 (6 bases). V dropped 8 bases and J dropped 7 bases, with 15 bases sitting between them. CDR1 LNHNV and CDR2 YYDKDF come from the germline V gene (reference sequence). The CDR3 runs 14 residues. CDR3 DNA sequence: TGTGCCACCGCACAATCAGGGGAAAATTCACCCCTCCACTTT. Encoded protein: CATAQSGENSPLHF.

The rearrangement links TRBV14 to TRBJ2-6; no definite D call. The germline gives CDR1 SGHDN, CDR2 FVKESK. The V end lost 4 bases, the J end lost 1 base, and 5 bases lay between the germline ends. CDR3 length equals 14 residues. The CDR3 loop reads CASSPKSGANVLTF. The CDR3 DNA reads TGTGCCAGCAGCCCCAAATCTGGGGCCAACGTCCTGACTTTC. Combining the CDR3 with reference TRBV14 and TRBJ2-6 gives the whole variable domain EAGVTQFPSHSVIEKGQTVTLRCDPISGHDNLYWYRRVMGKEIKFLLHFVKESKQDESGMPNNRFLAERTGGTYSTLKVQPAELEDSGVYFCASSPKSGANVLTFGAGSRLTVL.

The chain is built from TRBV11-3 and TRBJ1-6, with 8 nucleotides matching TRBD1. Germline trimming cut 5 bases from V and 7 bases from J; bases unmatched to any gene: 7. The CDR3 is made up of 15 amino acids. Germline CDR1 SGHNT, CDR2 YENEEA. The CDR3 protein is CASSRSGGLNSPLHF. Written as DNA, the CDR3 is TGTGCCAGCAGCCGTTCAGGGGGCTTGAATTCACCCCTCCACTTT.

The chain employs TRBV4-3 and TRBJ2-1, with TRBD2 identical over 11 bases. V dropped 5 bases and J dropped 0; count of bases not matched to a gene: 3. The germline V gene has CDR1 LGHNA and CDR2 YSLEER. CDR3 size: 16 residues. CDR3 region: CASSSLAGGSYNEQFF. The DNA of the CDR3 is TGCGCCAGCAGCTCCCTAGCGGGAGGCTCCTACAATGAGCAGTTCTTC.

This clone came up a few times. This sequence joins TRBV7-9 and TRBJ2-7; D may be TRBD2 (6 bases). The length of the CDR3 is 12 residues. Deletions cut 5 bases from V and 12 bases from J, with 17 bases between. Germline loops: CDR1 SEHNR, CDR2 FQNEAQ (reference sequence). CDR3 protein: CASSRDSRFWYF. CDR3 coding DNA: TGTGCCAGCAGCCGGGACTCGAGATTCTGGTACTTC. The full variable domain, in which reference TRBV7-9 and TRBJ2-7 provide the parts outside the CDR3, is DTGVSQNPRHKITKRGQNVTFRCDPISEHNRLYWYRQTLGQGPEFLTYFQNEAQLEKSRLLSDRFSAERPKGSFSTLEIQRTEQGDSAMYLCASSRDSRFWYFGPGTRLTVT.

CDR3 nucleotide sequence: TGCGCCAGCAGCTCACAGGATTCTGCGGGCTACACCTTC. It encodes CASSSQDSAGYTF. The V gene is TRBV5-1, the J gene TRBJ1-2; TRBD1 might be the D (5 bases). The CDR3 is 13 amino acids. Germline loops: CDR1 SGHRS, CDR2 YFSETQ. V dropped 3 bases and J dropped 8 bases, with 14 bases sitting between them.

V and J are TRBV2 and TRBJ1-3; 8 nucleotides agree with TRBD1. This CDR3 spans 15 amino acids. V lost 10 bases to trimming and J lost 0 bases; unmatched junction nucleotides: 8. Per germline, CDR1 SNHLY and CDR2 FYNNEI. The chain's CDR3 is CATKDRVYSGNTIYF. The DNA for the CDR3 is TGTGCCACAAAGGACAGGGTTTACTCTGGAAACACCATATATTTT.

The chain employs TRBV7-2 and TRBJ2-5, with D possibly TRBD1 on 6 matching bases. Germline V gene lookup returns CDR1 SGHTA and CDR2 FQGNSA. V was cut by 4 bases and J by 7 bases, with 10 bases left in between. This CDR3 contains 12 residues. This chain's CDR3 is CASSYQGGTQYF. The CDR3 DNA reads TGTGCCAGCAGCTATCAAGGGGGGACCCAGTACTTC.

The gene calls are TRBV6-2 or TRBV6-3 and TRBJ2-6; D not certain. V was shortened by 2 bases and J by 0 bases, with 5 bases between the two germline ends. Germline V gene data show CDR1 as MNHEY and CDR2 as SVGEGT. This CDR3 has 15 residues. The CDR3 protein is CASSYEPSGANVLTF. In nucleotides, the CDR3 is TGTGCCAGCAGTTACGAACCCTCTGGGGCCAACGTCCTGACTTTC.

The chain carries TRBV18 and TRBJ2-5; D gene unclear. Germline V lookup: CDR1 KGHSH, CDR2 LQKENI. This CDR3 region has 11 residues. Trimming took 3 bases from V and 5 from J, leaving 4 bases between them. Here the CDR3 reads CASSPGETQYF. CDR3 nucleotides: TGTGCCAGCTCACCGGGGGAGACCCAGTACTTC.

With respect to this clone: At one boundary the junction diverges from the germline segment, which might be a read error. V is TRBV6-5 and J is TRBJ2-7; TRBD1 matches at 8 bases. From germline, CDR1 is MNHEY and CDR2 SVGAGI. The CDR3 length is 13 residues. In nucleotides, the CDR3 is TGTGCCAGCAGAACAGGGGGATCCTCCGAGCAGTACTTC. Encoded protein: CASRTGGSSEQYF.

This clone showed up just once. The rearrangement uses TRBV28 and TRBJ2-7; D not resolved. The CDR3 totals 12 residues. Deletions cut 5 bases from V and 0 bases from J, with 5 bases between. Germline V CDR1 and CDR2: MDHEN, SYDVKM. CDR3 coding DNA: TGTGCCAGCAGTCTTAGCTCCTACGAGCAGTACTTC. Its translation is CASSLSSYEQYF.

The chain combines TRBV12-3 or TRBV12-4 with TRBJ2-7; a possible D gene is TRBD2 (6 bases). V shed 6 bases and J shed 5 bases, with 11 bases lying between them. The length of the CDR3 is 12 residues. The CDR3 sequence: CASRGGAHEQYF. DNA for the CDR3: TGTGCCAGCAGGGGGGGTGCCCACGAGCAGTACTTC.

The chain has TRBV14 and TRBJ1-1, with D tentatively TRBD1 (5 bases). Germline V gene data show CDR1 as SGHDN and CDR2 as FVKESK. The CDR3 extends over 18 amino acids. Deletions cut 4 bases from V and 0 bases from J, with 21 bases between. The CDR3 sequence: CASSLKTAPGPLNTEAFF. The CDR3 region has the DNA TGTGCCAGCAGCCTTAAGACAGCGCCGGGGCCTCTGAACACTGAAGCTTTCTTT.

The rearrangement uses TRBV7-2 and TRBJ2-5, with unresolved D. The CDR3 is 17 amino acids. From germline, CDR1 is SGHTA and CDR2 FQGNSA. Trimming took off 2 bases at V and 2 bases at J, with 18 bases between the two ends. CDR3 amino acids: CASSLSPPPLSQETQYF. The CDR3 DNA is TGTGCCAGCAGCTTATCCCCGCCTCCGCTAAGTCAAGAGACCCAGTACTTC.

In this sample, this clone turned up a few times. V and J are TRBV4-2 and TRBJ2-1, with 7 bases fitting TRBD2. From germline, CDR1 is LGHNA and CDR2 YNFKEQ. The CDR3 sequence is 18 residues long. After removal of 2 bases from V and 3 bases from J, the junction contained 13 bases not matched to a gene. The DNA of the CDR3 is TGTGCCAGCAGCCAACTTGGGACTACCGAATCCCTCTACAATGAGCAGTTCTTC. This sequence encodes CASSQLGTTESLYNEQFF.

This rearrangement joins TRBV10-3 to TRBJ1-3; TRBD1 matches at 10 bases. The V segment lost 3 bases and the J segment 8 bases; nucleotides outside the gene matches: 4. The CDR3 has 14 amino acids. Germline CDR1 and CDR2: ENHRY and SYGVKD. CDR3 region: CAISEDRGQDTIYF. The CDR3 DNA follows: TGTGCCATCAGTGAAGACAGGGGGCAAGACACCATATATTTT.

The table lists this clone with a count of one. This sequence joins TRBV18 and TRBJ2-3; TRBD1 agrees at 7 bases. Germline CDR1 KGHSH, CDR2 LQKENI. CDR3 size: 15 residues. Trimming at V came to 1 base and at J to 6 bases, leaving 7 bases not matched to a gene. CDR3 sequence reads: CASSPQSQGKDTQYF. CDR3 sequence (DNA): TGTGCCAGCTCACCACAGTCACAGGGGAAGGATACGCAGTATTTT.

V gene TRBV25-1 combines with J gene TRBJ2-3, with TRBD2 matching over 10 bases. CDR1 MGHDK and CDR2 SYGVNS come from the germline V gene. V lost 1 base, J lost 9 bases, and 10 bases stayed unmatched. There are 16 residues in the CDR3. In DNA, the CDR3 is TGTGCCAGCAGTGAATTAGGTAGCGGGAGGTCCGGGACGCAGTATTTT. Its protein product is CASSELGSGRSGTQYF.

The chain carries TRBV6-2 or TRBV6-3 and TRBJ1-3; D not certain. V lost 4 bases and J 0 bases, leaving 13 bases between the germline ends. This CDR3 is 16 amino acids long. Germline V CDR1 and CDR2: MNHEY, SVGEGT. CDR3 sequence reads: CASSSATTDSGNTIYF. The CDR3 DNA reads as TGTGCCAGCAGTTCCGCCACCACCGACTCTGGAAACACCATATATTTT.

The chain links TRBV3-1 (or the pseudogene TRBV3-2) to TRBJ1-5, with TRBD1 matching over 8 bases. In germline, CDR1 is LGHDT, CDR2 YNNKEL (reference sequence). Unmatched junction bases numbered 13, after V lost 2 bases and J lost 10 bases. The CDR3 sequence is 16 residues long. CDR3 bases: TGTGCCAGCAGCCAAAGCGGGACAGGCGTTGGTGGTCCCCAGCATTTT. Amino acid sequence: CASSQSGTGVGGPQHF.

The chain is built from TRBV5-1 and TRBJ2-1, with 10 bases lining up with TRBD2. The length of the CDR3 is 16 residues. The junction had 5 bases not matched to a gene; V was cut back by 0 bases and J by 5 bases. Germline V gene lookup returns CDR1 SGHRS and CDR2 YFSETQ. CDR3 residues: CASSLAGTSVNNEQFF. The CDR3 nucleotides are TGCGCCAGCAGCTTGGCCGGGACTAGCGTAAACAATGAGCAGTTCTTC. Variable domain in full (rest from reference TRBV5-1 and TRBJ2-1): KAGVTQTPRYLIKTRGQQVTLSCSPISGHRSVSWYQQTPGQGLQFLFEYFSETQRNKGNFPGRFSGRQFSNSRSEMNVSTLELGDSALYLCASSLAGTSVNNEQFFGPGTRLTVL.

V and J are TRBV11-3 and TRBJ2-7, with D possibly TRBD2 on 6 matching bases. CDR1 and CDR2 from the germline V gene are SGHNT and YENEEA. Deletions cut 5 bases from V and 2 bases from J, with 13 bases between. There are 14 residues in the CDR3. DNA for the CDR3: TGTGCCAGCAGCCACCCCCGACTAGCCTACGAGCAGTACTTC. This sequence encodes CASSHPRLAYEQYF.